This TCR beta chain was sequenced for a study of cytomegalovirus exposure and HLA in healthy donors. Clones were sequenced by immunoSEQ multiplex PCR, and TCRdb holds only the in-frame ones, with some missing. The data show some 140,000 clones, 70% to 90% seen once. From germline, CDR1 is LNHDA and CDR2 SQIVND (reference sequence). This CDR3 region has 12 residues. V dropped 9 bases and J dropped 5; count of bases not matched to a gene: 7. This clone was detected a few times. The V gene is TRBV19, the J gene TRBJ2-7; 7 bases are a match to TRBD1. This receptor was taken from a human donor in good health. Sequences were obtained from PBMCs. In nucleotides, the CDR3 is TGTGCCAGCAGGGACAGTATACACGAGCAGTACTTC. It encodes CASRDSIHEQYF.